Detailed here is one T cell receptor (beta chain). These data originate in a study of blood T cell repertoires in COVID-19. Germline V gene lookup returns CDR1 PRHDT and CDR2 FYEKMQ (reference sequence). This CDR3 spans 14 amino acids. The trim removed 5 bases at V and 4 bases at J, leaving 8 bases unmatched. Generated by immunoSEQ multiplex PCR, the TCRdb table keeps only in-frame clones and is missing some. This sample has about 260,000 clones, with 75% to 95% found just once. The sequencing sample was made of peripheral blood. This receptor was obtained from a person aged 18-35 years with COVID-19, enrolled during active disease. The chain combines TRBV13 with TRBJ2-7, with 7 nucleotides matching TRBD2. CDR3 region: CASSEGLQNYEQYF. The CDR3 DNA is TGTGCCAGCAGCGAGGGACTACAGAATTACGAGCAGTACTTC. Full variable domain (outside the CDR3, taken from reference TRBV13 and TRBJ2-7): AAGVIQSPRHLIKEKRETATLKCYPIPRHDTVYWYQQGPGQDPQFLISFYEKMQSDKGSIPDRFSAQQFSDYHSELNMSSLELGDSALYFCASSEGLQNYEQYFGPGTRLTVT.